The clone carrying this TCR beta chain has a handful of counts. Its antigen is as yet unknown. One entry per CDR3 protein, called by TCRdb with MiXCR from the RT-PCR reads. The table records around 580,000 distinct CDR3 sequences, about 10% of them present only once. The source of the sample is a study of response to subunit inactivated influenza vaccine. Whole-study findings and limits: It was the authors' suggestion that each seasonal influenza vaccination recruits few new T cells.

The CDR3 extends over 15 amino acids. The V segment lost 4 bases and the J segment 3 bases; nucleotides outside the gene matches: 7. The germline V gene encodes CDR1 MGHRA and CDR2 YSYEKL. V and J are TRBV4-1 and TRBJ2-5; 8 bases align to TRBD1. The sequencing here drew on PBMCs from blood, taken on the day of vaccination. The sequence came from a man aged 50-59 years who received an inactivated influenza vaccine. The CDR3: CASSRTPGQEETQYF. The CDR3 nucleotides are TGCGCCAGCAGCCGGACTCCGGGACAGGAAGAGACCCAGTACTTC.